The clone carrying this TCR beta chain was counted between two and nine times. An end of the junction does not agree with germline; a read error may underlie this. The data are from a study of T-cell reconstitution after alpha-beta-depleted transplantation in children. Germline assignment: CDR1 MNHNS and CDR2 SASEGT. The CDR3 is made up of 14 amino acids. It was with unique molecular identifiers that the TCRbeta library was prepared. TCRdb processed the PCR reads anew with MiXCR; each CDR3 protein has one entry. This sample carries about 78,000 distinct CDR3 sequences, around 14% of them seen once, and the ten largest clones take less than 35%.

The sequences come from PBMCs, mostly from graft donor cells, collected 180 days after TCRalphabeta/CD19-depleted stem cell transplant. This rearrangement joins TRBV6-1 to TRBJ2-7, with 7 bases identical to TRBD1. The source is a male patient aged 2-9 years who had a stem cell transplant for acute lymphoblastic leukemia, so the T cells may come from the graft donor. The CDR3 protein is CASSRQGPSNEQYF. Here the CDR3 DNA reads TGTGCCAGCAGTAGACAGGGACCCTCCAACGAGCAGTACTTC.